The rows below give T cell receptor beta chains drawn from one sample of a study of blood T cells in healthy people across ages. TCRdb re-analysed the 5' RACE reads in MiXCR, keeping a single row per CDR3 protein. The table has fewer than 2,000,000 distinct CDR3 sequences, 30% to 35% seen once; the top ten hold approximately 10%. The sample comprised blood. The receptors stem from a young woman in good health. Each CDR3 is given with its conserved first and last residue. A D gene is named only where the DNA matches it firmly. The size of a clone is reported for some rows only, either as once, few or many, or as a class for expanded clones.

V gene: TRBV12-3/TRBV12-4
clone size: NA
D gene: NA
CDR3 length: 15
J gene: TRBJ1-5
CDR3 protein: CASSLNGRGHQPQHF
CDR3 DNA: TGTGCCAGCAGCCTGAATGGCAGGGGTCACCAGCCCCAGCATTTT

V gene: TRBV10-3
clone size: NA
D gene: NA
CDR3 length: 13
J gene: TRBJ2-7
CDR3 protein: CAISDNSLYEQYF
CDR3 DNA: TGTGCCATCAGTGATAACAGCCTCTACGAGCAGTACTTC

V gene: TRBV7-9
clone size: NA
D gene: TRBD1
CDR3 length: 15
J gene: TRBJ2-5
CDR3 protein: CASSRPGQGGETQYF
CDR3 DNA: TGTGCCAGCAGCCGCCCGGGACAGGGCGGAGAGACCCAGTACTTC

V gene: TRBV11-3
clone size: NA
D gene: TRBD2
CDR3 length: 17
J gene: TRBJ2-1
CDR3 protein: CASSLNLAGQKGNEQFF
CDR3 DNA: TGTGCCAGCAGCCTAAATCTAGCGGGACAAAAGGGAAATGAGCAGTTCTTC

V gene: TRBV28
clone size: NA
D gene: TRBD1
CDR3 length: 16
J gene: TRBJ2-1
CDR3 protein: CASSLGTGLTYNEQFF
CDR3 DNA: TGTGCCAGCAGTTTGGGGACAGGGTTGACCTACAATGAGCAGTTCTTC

V gene: TRBV6-6
clone size: NA
D gene: NA
CDR3 length: 14
J gene: TRBJ1-1
CDR3 protein: CASSYGDGNTEAFF
CDR3 DNA: TGTGCCAGCAGTTATGGGGACGGGAACACTGAAGCTTTCTTT

V gene: TRBV30
clone size: few
D gene: TRBD2
CDR3 length: 15
J gene: TRBJ2-5
CDR3 protein: CAWRRLARYQETQYF
CDR3 DNA: TGTGCCTGGAGGAGACTAGCGAGGTACCAAGAGACCCAGTACTTC

V gene: TRBV12-3/TRBV12-4
clone size: once
D gene: TRBD1
CDR3 length: 14
J gene: TRBJ1-5
CDR3 protein: CASSPGGPQGSQHF
CDR3 DNA: TGTGCCAGCAGTCCAGGGGGGCCCCAGGGGTCCCAGCATTTT

V gene: TRBV6-5
clone size: NA
D gene: NA
CDR3 length: 13
J gene: TRBJ1-1
CDR3 protein: CASSRSRDTEAFF
CDR3 DNA: TGTGCCAGCAGCCGGTCCAGGGACACTGAAGCTTTCTTT

V gene: TRBV5-1
clone size: NA
D gene: NA
CDR3 length: 14
J gene: TRBJ1-4
CDR3 protein: CASSWAGLNEKLFF
CDR3 DNA: TGCGCCAGCAGTTGGGCAGGGCTAAATGAAAAACTGTTTTTT

V gene: TRBV6-1
clone size: NA
D gene: NA
CDR3 length: 12
J gene: TRBJ1-1
CDR3 protein: CASTHSTGEAFF
CDR3 DNA: TGTGCCAGCACCCACTCCACGGGTGAAGCTTTCTTT

V gene: TRBV29-1
clone size: NA
D gene: NA
CDR3 length: 16
J gene: TRBJ2-1
CDR3 protein: CSVEPSRQGPATEQFF
CDR3 DNA: TGCAGCGTTGAGCCCTCGCGGCAGGGTCCTGCAACTGAGCAGTTCTTC

V gene: TRBV6-1
clone size: NA
D gene: NA
CDR3 length: 15
J gene: TRBJ1-5
CDR3 protein: CASSDTSRSDQPQHF
CDR3 DNA: TGTGCCAGCAGTGACACTTCGCGGAGCGATCAGCCCCAGCATTTT

V gene: TRBV20-1
clone size: NA
D gene: NA
CDR3 length: 13
J gene: TRBJ2-2
CDR3 protein: CSAALPNTGELFF
CDR3 DNA: TGCAGTGCCGCACTACCGAACACCGGGGAGCTGTTTTTT

V gene: TRBV5-1
clone size: few
D gene: TRBD2
CDR3 length: 16
J gene: TRBJ2-5
CDR3 protein: CASSLVPAGEKETQYF
CDR3 DNA: TGCGCCAGCAGCTTGGTCCCAGCGGGGGAGAAAGAGACCCAGTACTTC

V gene: TRBV11-2
clone size: NA
D gene: TRBD2
CDR3 length: 15
J gene: TRBJ2-3
CDR3 protein: CASSLIAGGPDTQYF
CDR3 DNA: TGTGCCAGCAGCTTAATAGCGGGAGGCCCAGATACGCAGTATTTT

V gene: TRBV5-1
clone size: few
D gene: TRBD1
CDR3 length: 14
J gene: TRBJ2-1
CDR3 protein: CASSSGTANVGQFF
CDR3 DNA: TGCGCCAGCAGCTCCGGGACAGCCAATGTTGGGCAGTTCTTC

V gene: TRBV2
clone size: few
D gene: NA
CDR3 length: 15
J gene: TRBJ2-7
CDR3 protein: CASSEVAGPSYEQYF
CDR3 DNA: TGTGCCAGCAGTGAAGTGGCGGGGCCCTCCTACGAGCAGTACTTC

V gene: TRBV7-9
clone size: NA
D gene: TRBD1
CDR3 length: 15
J gene: TRBJ2-7
CDR3 protein: CASSRGTGDWSEQYF
CDR3 DNA: TGTGCCAGCAGCCGAGGGACAGGGGATTGGAGCGAGCAGTACTTC